This TCR beta chain emerged from a study of T cells after somatic rescue of genetic block. CDR1 is SNHLY and CDR2 is FYNNEI in the germline V gene. The CDR3 extends over 15 amino acids. Trimming at V came to 3 bases and at J to 12 bases, leaving 14 bases not matched to a gene. Clones were sequenced by immunoSEQ multiplex PCR, and TCRdb holds only the in-frame ones, with some missing. The table records approximately 65,000 clones, about nine tenths of them present only once. This receptor was identified in a man in his forties or fifties. The rearrangement links TRBV2 to TRBJ2-1; 7 bases match TRBD1. Sequenced: peripheral blood mononuclear cells (PBMCs). The CDR3 coding sequence is TGTGCCAGCAGTGACGGGACAGCCGTTAGTTCGGGGCAGTTCTTC. Translating it yields CASSDGTAVSSGQFF.